This TCR beta chain was observed in a study of technical replicates of blood from a few donors. CDR1 and CDR2 from the germline V gene are MDHEN and SYDVKM. The CDR3 is 13 residues long. Trimming cost V 3 bases and J 1 base, with 6 bases left between them. Some clones are missing from TCRdb's copy, which holds only in-frame ones; the method was immunoSEQ multiplex PCR. Of around 67,000 clones in the sample, roughly 90% were seen once. The sample consisted of T cells isolated from PBMCs. The V and J genes are TRBV28 and TRBJ1-2; D gene unclear. The receptor was derived from a human donor in good health. In DNA, the CDR3 is TGTGCCAGCAGTTTCGAGGATAACTATGGCTACACCTTC. Amino acid sequence: CASSFEDNYGYTF.